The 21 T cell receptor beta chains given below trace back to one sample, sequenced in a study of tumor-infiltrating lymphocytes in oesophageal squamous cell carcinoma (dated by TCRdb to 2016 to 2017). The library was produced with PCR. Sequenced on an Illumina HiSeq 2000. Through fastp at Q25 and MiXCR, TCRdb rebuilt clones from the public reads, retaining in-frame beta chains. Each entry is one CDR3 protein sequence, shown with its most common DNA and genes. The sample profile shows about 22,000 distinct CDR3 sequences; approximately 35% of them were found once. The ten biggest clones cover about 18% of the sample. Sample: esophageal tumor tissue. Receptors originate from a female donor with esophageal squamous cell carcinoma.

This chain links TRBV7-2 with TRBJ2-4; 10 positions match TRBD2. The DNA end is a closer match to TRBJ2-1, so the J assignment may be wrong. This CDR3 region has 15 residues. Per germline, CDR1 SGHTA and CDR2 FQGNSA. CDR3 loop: CASSTPSGSSFEQFF. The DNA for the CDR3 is TGTGCCAGCAGCACCCCTAGCGGGAGTAGTTTTGAGCAGTTCTTC.

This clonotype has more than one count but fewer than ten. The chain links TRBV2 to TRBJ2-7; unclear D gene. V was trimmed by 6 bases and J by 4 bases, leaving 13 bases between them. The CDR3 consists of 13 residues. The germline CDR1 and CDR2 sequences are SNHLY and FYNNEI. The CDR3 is CASRGPLGYEQYF. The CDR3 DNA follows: TGTGCCAGCAGAGGGCCCTTAGGGTACGAGCAGTACTTC.

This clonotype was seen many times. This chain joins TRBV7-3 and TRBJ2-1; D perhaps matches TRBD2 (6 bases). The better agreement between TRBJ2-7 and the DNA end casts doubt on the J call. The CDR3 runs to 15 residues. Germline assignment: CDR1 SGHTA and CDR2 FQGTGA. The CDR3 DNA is TGTGCCAGCAGCTCTAGCGCCTCATCCTACAATGAGCAGTACTTC. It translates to CASSSSASSYNEQYF.

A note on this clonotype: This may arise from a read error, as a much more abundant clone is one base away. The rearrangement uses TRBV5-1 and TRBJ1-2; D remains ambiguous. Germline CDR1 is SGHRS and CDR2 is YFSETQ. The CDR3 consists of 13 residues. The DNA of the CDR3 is TGCGCCAGCAGCTTGGCCACCGGGCATGGCTACAACTTC. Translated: CASSLATGHGYNF.

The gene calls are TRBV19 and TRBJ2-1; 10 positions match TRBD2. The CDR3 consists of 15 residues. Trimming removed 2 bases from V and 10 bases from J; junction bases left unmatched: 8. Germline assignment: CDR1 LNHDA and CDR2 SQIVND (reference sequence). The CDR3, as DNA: TGTGCCAGTAGTATATTGCCTAGCGGGAGTTCCGAGCAGTTCTTC. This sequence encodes CASSILPSGSSEQFF.

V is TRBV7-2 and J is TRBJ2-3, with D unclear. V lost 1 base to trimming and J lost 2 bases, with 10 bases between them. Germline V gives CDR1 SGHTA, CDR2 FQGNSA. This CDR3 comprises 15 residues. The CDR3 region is CASSLGFAITDTQYF. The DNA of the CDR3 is TGTGCCAGCAGCTTAGGGTTTGCTATCACAGATACGCAGTATTTT.

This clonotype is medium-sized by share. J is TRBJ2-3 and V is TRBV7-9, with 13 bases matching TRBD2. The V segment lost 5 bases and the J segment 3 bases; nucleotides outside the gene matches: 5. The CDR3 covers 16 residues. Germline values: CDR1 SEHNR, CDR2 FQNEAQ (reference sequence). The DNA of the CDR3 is TGTGCCAGCAGCCCCGCGACTAGCGGGAGGACAGATACGCAGTATTTT. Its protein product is CASSPATSGRTDTQYF.

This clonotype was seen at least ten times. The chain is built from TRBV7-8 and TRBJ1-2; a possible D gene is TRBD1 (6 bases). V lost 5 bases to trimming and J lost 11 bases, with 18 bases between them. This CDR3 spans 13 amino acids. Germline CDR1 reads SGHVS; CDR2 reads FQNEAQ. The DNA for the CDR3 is TGTGCCAGCAGCCCAGCTGGGGGCTCTGGGTACACCTTC. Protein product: CASSPAGGSGYTF.

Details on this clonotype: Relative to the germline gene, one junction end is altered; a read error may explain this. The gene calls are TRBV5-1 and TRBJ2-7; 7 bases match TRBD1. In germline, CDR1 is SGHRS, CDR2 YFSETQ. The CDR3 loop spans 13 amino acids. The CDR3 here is CASSRDSDSPLHF. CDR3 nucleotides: TGCGCCAGCAGCCGGGACAGCGATTCACCCCTCCACTTC.

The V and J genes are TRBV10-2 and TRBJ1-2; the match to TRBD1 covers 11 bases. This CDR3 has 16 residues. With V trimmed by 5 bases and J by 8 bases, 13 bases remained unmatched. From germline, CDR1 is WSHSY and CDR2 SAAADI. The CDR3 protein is CASSTATGQGAYGYTF. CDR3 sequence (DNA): TGCGCCAGCAGTACTGCCACCGGACAGGGGGCATACGGCTACACCTTC.

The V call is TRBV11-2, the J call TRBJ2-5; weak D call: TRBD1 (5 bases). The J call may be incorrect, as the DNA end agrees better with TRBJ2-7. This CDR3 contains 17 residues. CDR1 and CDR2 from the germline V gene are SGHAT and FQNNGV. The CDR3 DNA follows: TGTGCCAGCAGCAACGCCTTCAGGGTCCTAGTCACCTACGAGCAGTACTTC. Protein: CASSNAFRVLVTYEQYF.

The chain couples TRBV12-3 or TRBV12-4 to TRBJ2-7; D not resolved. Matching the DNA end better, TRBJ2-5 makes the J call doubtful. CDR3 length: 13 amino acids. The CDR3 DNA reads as TGTGCCAGCAGTAAAGCTAGGCAAGAGACCCAGTACTTC. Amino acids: CASSKARQETQYF.

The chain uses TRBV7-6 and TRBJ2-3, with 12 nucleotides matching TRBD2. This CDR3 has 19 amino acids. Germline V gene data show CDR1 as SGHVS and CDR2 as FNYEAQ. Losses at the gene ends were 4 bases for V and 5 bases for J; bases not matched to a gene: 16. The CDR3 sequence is CASSSRRLAGAPGVDTQYF. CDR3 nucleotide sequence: TGTGCCAGCAGCTCCCGAAGACTAGCGGGAGCCCCAGGGGTAGATACGCAGTATTTT.

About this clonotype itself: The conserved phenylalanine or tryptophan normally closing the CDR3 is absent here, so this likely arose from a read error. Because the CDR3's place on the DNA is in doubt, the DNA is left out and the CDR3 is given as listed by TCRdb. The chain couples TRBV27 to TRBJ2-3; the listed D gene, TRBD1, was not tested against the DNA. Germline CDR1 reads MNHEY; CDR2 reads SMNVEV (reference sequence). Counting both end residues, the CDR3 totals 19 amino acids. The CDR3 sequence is CASSLGDRPGINNEQFFGP.

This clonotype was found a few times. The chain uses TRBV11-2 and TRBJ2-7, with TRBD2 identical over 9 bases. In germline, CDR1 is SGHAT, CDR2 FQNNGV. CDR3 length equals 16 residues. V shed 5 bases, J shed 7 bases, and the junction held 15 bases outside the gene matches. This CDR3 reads CASSPRGSGGDNEQYF. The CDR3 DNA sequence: TGTGCCAGCAGCCCCCGGGGTAGCGGGGGTGACAATGAGCAGTACTTC.

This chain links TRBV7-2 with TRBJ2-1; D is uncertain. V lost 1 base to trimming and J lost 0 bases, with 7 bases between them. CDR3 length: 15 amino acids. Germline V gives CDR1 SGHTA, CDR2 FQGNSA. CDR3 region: CASSLDVSSYNEQFF. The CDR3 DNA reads TGTGCCAGCAGCTTAGATGTCAGCTCCTACAATGAGCAGTTCTTC.

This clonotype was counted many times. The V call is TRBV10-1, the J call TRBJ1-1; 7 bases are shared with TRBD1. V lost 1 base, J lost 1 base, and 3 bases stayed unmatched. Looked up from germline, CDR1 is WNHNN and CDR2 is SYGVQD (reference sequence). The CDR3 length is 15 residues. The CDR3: CASSELQGPNTEAFF. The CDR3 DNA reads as TGCGCCAGCAGTGAGTTACAGGGGCCGAACACTGAAGCTTTCTTT.

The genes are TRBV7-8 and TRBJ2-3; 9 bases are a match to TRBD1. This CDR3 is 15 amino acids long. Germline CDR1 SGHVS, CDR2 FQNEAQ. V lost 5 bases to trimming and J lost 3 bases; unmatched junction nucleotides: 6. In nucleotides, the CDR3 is TGTGCCAGCAGCGAGGGACAGGGCCGGACAGATACGCAGTATTTT. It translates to CASSEGQGRTDTQYF.

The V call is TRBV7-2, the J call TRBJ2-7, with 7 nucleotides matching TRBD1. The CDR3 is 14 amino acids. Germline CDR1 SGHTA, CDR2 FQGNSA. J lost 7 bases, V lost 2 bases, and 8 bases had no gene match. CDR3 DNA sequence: TGTGCCAGCAGCTTATATCACAGGGGTGATGAGCAGTACTTC. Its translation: CASSLYHRGDEQYF.

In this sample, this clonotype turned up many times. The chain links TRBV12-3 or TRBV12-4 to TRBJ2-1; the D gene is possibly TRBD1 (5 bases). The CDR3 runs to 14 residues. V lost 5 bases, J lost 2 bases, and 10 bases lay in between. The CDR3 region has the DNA TGTGCCAGCAGTCCAGGGTTGCCCTACAATGAGCAGTTCTTC. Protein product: CASSPGLPYNEQFF.

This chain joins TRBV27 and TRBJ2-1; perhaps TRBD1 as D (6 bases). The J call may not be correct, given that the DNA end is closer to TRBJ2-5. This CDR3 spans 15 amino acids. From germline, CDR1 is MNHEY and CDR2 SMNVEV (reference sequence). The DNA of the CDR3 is TGTGCCAGCTCTCGCGGAGGACAGCTGAGGGAGACCCAGTACTTC. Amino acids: CASSRGGQLRETQYF.